Below, one TCR beta chain is given with its context. Across over 20 US areas, participants ranged in age from about 18 to 90 years. Cohort allocation depended upon clinical history that participants reported. The record originates from a study of blood T cell repertoires in COVID-19. Study at large: PBMCs, B-cell-depleted T cells, or T cells provided the cDNA or gDNA that made up the material.

In the study's own analysis: Scientists estimated how many nucleated cells there were by amplifying reference gene primers. TCRdb's table, derived via immunoSEQ multiplex PCR, lists solely in-frame clones and lacks some. That table furnishes V, J and clone size, whereas the DNA furnished D and trimming. The data hold 250,000 to 350,000 clones, with around 90% observed a single time. The source material was PBMCs or T cells enriched from blood (not recorded which). This receptor was obtained from a woman under 30 with acute COVID-19.

CDR3 loop: CASSLAAGISYEQYF. CDR3 in DNA: TGCGCCAGCAGCTTGGCCGCAGGGATCTCCTACGAGCAGTACTTC. The V call is TRBV5-1, the J call TRBJ2-7; D may be TRBD1 (5 bases). CDR3 length equals 15 residues. V was shortened by 0 bases and J by 0 bases, with 10 bases between the two germline ends. Looked up from germline, CDR1 is SGHRS and CDR2 is YFSETQ.